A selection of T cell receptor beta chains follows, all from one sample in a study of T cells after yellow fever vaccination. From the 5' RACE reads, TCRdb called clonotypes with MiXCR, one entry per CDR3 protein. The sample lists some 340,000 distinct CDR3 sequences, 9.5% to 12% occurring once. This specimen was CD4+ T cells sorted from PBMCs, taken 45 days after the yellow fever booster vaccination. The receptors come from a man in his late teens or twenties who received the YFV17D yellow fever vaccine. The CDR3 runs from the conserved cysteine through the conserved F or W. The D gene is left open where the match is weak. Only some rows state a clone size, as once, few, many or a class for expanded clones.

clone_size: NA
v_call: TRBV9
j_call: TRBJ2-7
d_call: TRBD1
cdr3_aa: CASSVDGTGPNEQYF
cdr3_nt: TGTGCCAGCAGCGTCGATGGGACAGGGCCGAACGAGCAGTACTTC

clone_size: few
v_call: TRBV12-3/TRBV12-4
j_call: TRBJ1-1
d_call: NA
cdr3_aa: CASSLPRVTEAFF
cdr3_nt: TGTGCCAGCAGTTTACCCAGGGTTACTGAAGCTTTCTTT

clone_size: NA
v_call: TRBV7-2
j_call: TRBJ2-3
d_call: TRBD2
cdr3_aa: CASSFRSGLAGRTDTQYF
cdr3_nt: TGTGCCAGCAGCTTTAGGTCGGGACTAGCGGGGCGCACAGATACGCAGTATTTT

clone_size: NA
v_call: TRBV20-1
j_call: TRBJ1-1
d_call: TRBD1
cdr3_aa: CSARDWTGARTEAFF
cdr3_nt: TGCAGTGCTAGAGATTGGACAGGCGCCAGGACTGAAGCTTTCTTT

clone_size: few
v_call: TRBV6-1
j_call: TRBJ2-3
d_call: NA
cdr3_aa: CASNPKRSTDTQYF
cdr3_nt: TGTGCCAGCAACCCTAAGCGGTCCACAGATACGCAGTATTTT

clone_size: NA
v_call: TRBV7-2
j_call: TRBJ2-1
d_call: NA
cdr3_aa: CASSPEGGGDYNEQFF
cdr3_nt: TGTGCCAGCAGCCCCGAAGGGGGGGGCGATTACAATGAGCAGTTCTTC

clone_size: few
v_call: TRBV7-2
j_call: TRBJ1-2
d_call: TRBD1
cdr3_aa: CASSYDRVGGYTF
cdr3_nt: TGTGCCAGCAGCTACGACAGGGTTGGTGGCTACACCTTC

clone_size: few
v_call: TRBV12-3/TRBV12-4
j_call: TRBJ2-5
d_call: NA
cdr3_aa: CASSLRRIQETQYF
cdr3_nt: TGTGCCAGCAGTTTAAGGCGGATCCAAGAGACCCAGTACTTC

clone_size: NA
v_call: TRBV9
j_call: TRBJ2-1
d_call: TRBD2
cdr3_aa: CASSPGTSSDEQFF
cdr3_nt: TGTGCCAGCAGCCCGGGGACTAGCAGCGATGAGCAGTTCTTC

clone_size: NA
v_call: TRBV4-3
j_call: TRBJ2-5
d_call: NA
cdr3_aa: CASSQTTGQETQYF
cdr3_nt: TGCGCCAGCAGCCAAACGACAGGCCAAGAGACCCAGTACTTC

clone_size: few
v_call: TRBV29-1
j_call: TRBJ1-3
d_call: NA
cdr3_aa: CSVRNFGGDTIYF
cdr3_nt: TGCAGCGTTAGGAACTTTGGCGGAGACACCATATATTTT

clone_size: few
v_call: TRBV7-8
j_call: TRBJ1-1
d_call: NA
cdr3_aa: CASSFDLAVNTEAFF
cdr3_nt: TGTGCCAGCAGCTTCGATTTGGCGGTGAACACTGAAGCTTTCTTT